The 12 T cell receptor beta chains below come from one sample, sequenced in a study of T cell responses to AZD1222 COVID-19 vaccine. The data were produced by immunoSEQ multiplex PCR, yet TCRdb's version contains in-frame clones alone and is incomplete. This table has more than 95,000 clones, 80% to 90% appearing once. Here the sequenced sample was peripheral blood, taken on day 0 of AZD1222 vaccination. The receptors were sampled from an adult in good health.

V and J are TRBV10-3 and TRBJ2-7; D possibly matches TRBD1 or TRBD2 (5 bases each). In germline, CDR1 is ENHRY, CDR2 SYGVKD. The CDR3 has 14 amino acids. Trimming took 3 bases from V and 3 from J, leaving 12 bases between them. The CDR3 DNA follows: TGTGCCATCAGTGAAGGGACGGACGACTACGAGCAGTACTTC. Its translation is CAISEGTDDYEQYF.

The chain is built from TRBV12-3 or TRBV12-4 and TRBJ1-1, with TRBD1 as a possible D gene (5 bases). This CDR3 spans 13 amino acids. Trimming left V 4 bases short and J 10 bases short, with 16 bases between. The CDR3 bases are TGTGCCAGCAGTTCCTGGGGGGGAGTCAGAGCTTTCTTT. Encoded protein: CASSSWGGVRAFF.

The chain uses TRBV9 and TRBJ2-1; D gene ambiguous. CDR3 size: 13 residues. Germline V gives CDR1 SGDLS, CDR2 YYNGEE. V was clipped by 0 bases and J by 4 bases, with 5 bases between them. This CDR3 reads CASSVGPYNEQFF. CDR3 sequence (DNA): TGTGCCAGCAGCGTAGGCCCTTACAATGAGCAGTTCTTC.

The rearrangement uses TRBV5-1 and TRBJ1-1; maybe TRBD1 (6 bases). Germline V lookup: CDR1 SGHRS, CDR2 YFSETQ. The V end was cut by 4 bases, the J end by 1 base, with 11 bases between. This CDR3 spans 14 amino acids. As DNA, the CDR3 is TGCGCCAGCAGCCTAACAGGGTCGAACACTGAAGCTTTCTTT. Its protein is CASSLTGSNTEAFF.

The genes are TRBV7-9 and TRBJ1-1; D is unclear. Per germline, CDR1 SEHNR and CDR2 FQNEAQ (reference sequence). The ends were cut back, 2 bases at V and 11 bases at J, with 12 bases in the middle. This CDR3 comprises 12 residues. CDR3 amino acids: CASSLYEGQAFF. The CDR3 DNA reads TGTGCCAGCAGCTTATACGAGGGCCAGGCTTTCTTT.

The J gene is TRBJ1-6, the V gene TRBV18; unclear D gene. Trimming shortened V by 6 bases and J by 8 bases, and 20 bases separated the two germline ends. The CDR3 length is 16 residues. Germline V gives CDR1 KGHSH, CDR2 LQKENI. CDR3 region: CASSVGGTGADSPLHF. For the CDR3, the DNA is TGTGCCAGCTCCGTGGGAGGTACGGGCGCAGATTCACCCCTCCACTTT. The full variable domain, in which reference TRBV18 and TRBJ1-6 provide the parts outside the CDR3, is NAGVMQNPRHLVRRRGQEARLRCSPMKGHSHVYWYRQLPEEGLKFMVYLQKENIIDESGMPKERFSAEFPKEGPSILRIQQVVRGDSAAYFCASSVGGTGADSPLHFGNGTRLTVT.

V usage is TRBV19 and J usage is TRBJ1-6; the D is unclear. CDR3 length: 15 amino acids. Per the germline V gene, CDR1 is LNHDA and CDR2 is SQIVND (reference sequence). The germline V and J ends were trimmed by 5 bases and 4 bases, with 12 bases remaining between them. The CDR3 region is CASSGGRTYNSPLHF. For the CDR3, the DNA is TGTGCCAGTAGTGGAGGACGGACTTATAATTCACCCCTCCACTTT.

V and J are TRBV7-8 and TRBJ2-1; D call uncertain. CDR1 is SGHVS and CDR2 is FQNEAQ in the germline V gene. The CDR3 totals 15 residues. Trimming left V 1 base short and J 7 bases short, with 14 bases between. CDR3 sequence reads: CASSLVSVATNEQFF. The CDR3 DNA follows: TGTGCCAGCAGCTTAGTGTCGGTGGCCACGAATGAGCAGTTCTTC.

The J gene is TRBJ2-1, the V gene TRBV6-2 or TRBV6-3, with D unresolved. The CDR3 is 15 amino acids. From germline, CDR1 is MNHEY and CDR2 SVGEGT. The ends were cut back, 5 bases at V and 6 bases at J, with 17 bases in the middle. CDR3: CASSTAPDGPNEQFF. The CDR3, as DNA: TGTGCCAGCAGTACCGCCCCAGACGGGCCCAATGAGCAGTTCTTC.

This chain connects TRBV7-8 to TRBJ2-2, with TRBD2 identical over 9 bases. Per germline, CDR1 SGHVS and CDR2 FQNEAQ. This CDR3 contains 17 residues. V dropped 7 bases and J dropped 2; count of bases not matched to a gene: 11. The chain's CDR3 is CASNVLAGLLNTGELFF. The CDR3 coding sequence is TGTGCCAGCAACGTACTAGCGGGCCTATTAAACACCGGGGAGCTGTTTTTT.

The J gene is TRBJ1-2, the V gene TRBV6-6, with 7 bases lining up with TRBD1. Germline V lookup: CDR1 MNHNY, CDR2 SVGAGI (reference sequence). This CDR3 comprises 14 residues. The ends lost 6 bases at V and 0 bases at J; junction bases unmatched: 4. The CDR3 loop is CASSGQDTNYGYTF. The CDR3 bases are TGTGCCAGCAGCGGACAGGATACTAACTATGGCTACACCTTC.

V is TRBV7-6 and J is TRBJ2-3; 8 bases align to TRBD2. The CDR3 loop spans 15 amino acids. Unmatched junction bases numbered 3, after V lost 1 base and J lost 3 bases. Germline V CDR1 and CDR2: SGHVS, FNYEAQ. The CDR3 bases are TGTGCCAGCAGCTTAGGGGGACTAGGGACAGATACGCAGTATTTT. Translation: CASSLGGLGTDTQYF.